One and the same sample provided the 20 T cell receptor beta chains below, sequenced in a study of Ad26.COV2.S vaccination and SARS-CoV-2 variants. TCRdb keeps only in-frame clones here, not all; method: immunoSEQ multiplex PCR. The repertoire consists of approximately 480,000 clones, with around 88% occurring once and the leading ten covering roughly 13%. The treatment denotes: 19 received Ad26.COV2.S at low or high dose, single or two shots; 5 received placebo; per-sample allocation not given. The samples were gathered on day 63 after the first injection of vaccine or placebo. The starting material was peripheral blood, obtained in a trial of Ad26.COV2.S vaccine versus placebo. These receptors were obtained from a person between 18 and 65 years old who received the Ad26.COV2.S COVID-19 vaccine or a placebo.

The chain uses TRBV28 and TRBJ2-4, with D uncertain. CDR3 size: 14 residues. Germline V gives CDR1 MDHEN, CDR2 SYDVKM. The V gene lost 5 bases and the J gene lost 1 base, with 9 bases spanning the gap. The CDR3 loop reads CASSPGAAKNIQYF. In DNA form, the CDR3 reads TGTGCCAGCAGTCCCGGAGCCGCCAAAAACATTCAGTACTTC.

This chain uses TRBV6-2 or TRBV6-3 with TRBJ1-2; tentative D call: TRBD1 (5 bases). This CDR3 region has 15 residues. V gave up 6 bases and J gave up 4 bases, with 18 bases separating them. Germline CDR1 reads MNHEY; CDR2 reads SVGEGT. DNA of the CDR3: TGTGCCAGCAGCCCCTCGGGGACTCTACTCTATGGCTACACCTTC. This encodes CASSPSGTLLYGYTF.

CDR3 coding DNA: TGTGCCAGCAGCCAGTGGGGCAGGGGTGACGGGGAGCTGTTTTTT. This gives the protein CASSQWGRGDGELFF. The rearrangement joins TRBV3-1 (or the pseudogene TRBV3-2) to TRBJ2-2; tentatively, D is TRBD1 (6 bases). Germline lookup yields CDR1 LGHDT and CDR2 YNNKEL (reference sequence). V was clipped by 3 bases and J by 7 bases, with 15 bases between them. CDR3 length: 15 amino acids.

The DNA of the CDR3 is TGTGCCAGCAGTGCCGCGGCTAATTCACCCCTCCACTTT. Translating it yields CASSAAANSPLHF. The genes are TRBV12-3 or TRBV12-4 and TRBJ1-6, with D unclear. The CDR3 length is 13 residues. The V gene lost 5 bases and the J gene lost 6 bases, with 8 bases spanning the gap.

This clone was seen a handful of times. V and J are TRBV16 and TRBJ1-2; a possible D gene is TRBD1 (6 bases). CDR3 size: 15 residues. Looked up from germline, CDR1 is KGHSY and CDR2 is FQNENV. Trimming took off 5 bases at V and 7 bases at J, with 20 bases between the two ends. The CDR3 coding sequence is TGTGCCAGCAGCTCTAAGACCGGGGGCGCCGGTGGCTACACCTTC. Translated, it gives CASSSKTGGAGGYTF.

This sequence joins TRBV3-1 (or the pseudogene TRBV3-2) and TRBJ2-3; TRBD2 matches at 10 bases. The CDR3 has 16 residues. Trimming at V came to 1 base and at J to 13 bases, leaving 14 bases not matched to a gene. Germline lookup yields CDR1 LGHDT and CDR2 YNNKEL (reference sequence). The CDR3 region has the DNA TGTGCCAGCAGCCAAGGGGTAGGGGATACGAGCGGGAGGGAGTATTTT. This translates into CASSQGVGDTSGREYF.

This clone came up once. This may stem from a read error, because a much larger clone lies one nucleotide away. Other DNA sequences within the sample encode an identical CDR3. This chain links TRBV28 with TRBJ2-7; TRBD1 matches 7 bases. CDR1 and CDR2 from the germline V gene are MDHEN and SYDVKM. The CDR3 is 15 residues long. Here the CDR3 DNA reads TGTGCCAGCAGTTCCGCTTCGGGACAGCTCTACGAGCAGTACTTT. Its protein product is CASSSASGQLYEQYF. Variable domain in full (rest from reference TRBV28 and TRBJ2-7): DVKVTQSSRYLVKRTGEKVFLECVQDMDHENMFWYRQDPGLGLRLIYFSYDVKMKEKGDIPEGYSVSREKKERFSLILESASTNQTSMYLCASSSASGQLYEQYFGPGTRLTVT.

This chain connects TRBV5-1 to TRBJ1-1, with 9 bases identical to TRBD1. J was trimmed by 7 bases and V by 2 bases; bases with no gene match: 9. This CDR3 region has 15 residues. Per the germline V gene, CDR1 is SGHRS and CDR2 is YFSETQ. This chain's CDR3 is CASSFPGQGPFEAFF. DNA of the CDR3: TGCGCCAGCAGCTTTCCGGGACAGGGACCATTTGAAGCTTTCTTT.

The rearrangement links TRBV3-1 (or the pseudogene TRBV3-2) to TRBJ2-5; a possible D gene is TRBD2 (6 bases). Deletions cut 3 bases from V and 3 bases from J, with 11 bases between. This CDR3 contains 14 residues. CDR1 is LGHDT and CDR2 is YNNKEL in the germline V gene (reference sequence). CDR3 nucleotide sequence: TGTGCCAGCAGCCAGGGACTGCGGGAAGAGACCCAGTACTTC. Translated, it gives CASSQGLREETQYF.

The CDR3 loop reads CASSSALTGELFF. DNA of the CDR3: TGCGCCAGCAGCTCGGCTCTAACCGGGGAGCTGTTTTTT. The chain employs TRBV5-1 and TRBJ2-2; D is unresolved. Trimming removed 3 bases at V and 5 bases at J, with 8 bases between. Germline CDR1 reads SGHRS; CDR2 reads YFSETQ. The length of the CDR3 is 13 residues.

The chain employs TRBV15 and TRBJ1-4, with 10 bases fitting TRBD1. V dropped 4 bases and J dropped 5; count of bases not matched to a gene: 10. This CDR3 has 17 amino acids. Per the germline V gene, CDR1 is LNHNV and CDR2 is YYDKDF (reference sequence). The DNA for the CDR3 is TGTGCCACCAGCAAAGTGGTTTCGGGACAGGGGAATGAAAAACTGTTTTTT. Translated, it gives CATSKVVSGQGNEKLFF.

CDR3 nucleotide sequence: TGTGCCACCTTCTGGAAGGGGACAATGAACACTGAAGCTTTCTTT. It codes for CATFWKGTMNTEAFF. This sequence joins TRBV6-6 and TRBJ1-1; possible D gene TRBD1, 6 bases. This CDR3 contains 15 residues. CDR1 is MNHNY, CDR2 SVGAGI, per germline (reference sequence). Trimming removed 10 bases from V and 0 bases from J, with 18 bases in between.

This clone was seen only once. The rearrangement uses TRBV6-1 and TRBJ2-1; 7 bases fit TRBD2. Trimming took 2 bases from V and 3 from J; bases not matched to a gene: 4. The CDR3 is made up of 15 amino acids. Germline V gene data show CDR1 as MNHNS and CDR2 as SASEGT. CDR3 sequence (DNA): TGTGCCAGCAGTGAAAACCTAGCGGTCTACAATGAGCAGTTCTTC. As protein: CASSENLAVYNEQFF.

The genes are TRBV19 and TRBJ2-3; tentative D call: TRBD2 (6 bases). This CDR3 has 14 amino acids. Trimming took off 3 bases at V and 4 bases at J, with 11 bases between the two ends. The germline gives CDR1 LNHDA, CDR2 SQIVND (reference sequence). The CDR3 coding sequence is TGTGCCAGTAGTATCCGGCCGGGGGCAGATACGCAGTATTTT. Translating it yields CASSIRPGADTQYF.

This chain connects TRBV10-3 to TRBJ2-1; TRBD2 aligns across 14 bases. This CDR3 is 19 amino acids long. V shed 6 bases and J 10 bases; nucleotides not matched to a gene: 20. CDR1 ENHRY and CDR2 SYGVKD come from the germline V gene. Written as DNA, the CDR3 is TGTGCCATCAGGACGACTAGCGGGAGGGGGAAAGGAATTTACGGCGAGCAGTTCTTC. Translated, it gives CAIRTTSGRGKGIYGEQFF.

This clone was seen only once. The rearrangement joins TRBV10-3 to TRBJ2-1; D gene uncertain. This CDR3 has 11 residues. Trimming left V 10 bases short and J 4 bases short, with 8 bases between. Germline loops: CDR1 ENHRY, CDR2 SYGVKD. The CDR3: CATGVYNEQFF. In DNA form, the CDR3 reads TGTGCCACCGGAGTATACAATGAGCAGTTCTTC.

The chain carries TRBV30 and TRBJ2-7; tentatively, D is TRBD2 (7 bases). Trimming took 4 bases from V and 4 from J, leaving 14 bases between them. CDR1 is GTSNPN, CDR2 SVGIG, per germline (reference sequence). The CDR3 loop spans 13 amino acids. This CDR3 is CAWKGEGIYEQYF. The DNA of the CDR3 is TGTGCCTGGAAGGGGGAGGGAATTTACGAGCAGTACTTC.

The chain joins TRBV6-5 to TRBJ2-5; 7 nucleotides match TRBD1. V shed 8 bases and J 5 bases; nucleotides not matched to a gene: 8. CDR3 size: 13 residues. Germline CDR1 is MNHEY and CDR2 is SVGAGI. The CDR3 DNA follows: TGTGCCAGCTCCAAGACAGGGTACGAGACCCAGTACTTC. This encodes CASSKTGYETQYF.

The J gene is TRBJ2-1, the V gene TRBV4-3; the D gene is possibly TRBD2 (5 bases). Trimming cost V 4 bases and J 1 base, with 14 bases left between them. CDR1 is LGHNA and CDR2 is YSLEER in the germline V gene. The CDR3 has 16 residues. This chain's CDR3 is CASSPTLAVSYNEQFF. The CDR3 nucleotides read TGCGCCAGCAGCCCCACCCTAGCCGTTTCCTACAATGAGCAGTTCTTC.

The V call is TRBV9, the J call TRBJ1-1; tentatively, D is TRBD1 (5 bases). V was trimmed by 5 bases and J by 11 bases, leaving 16 bases between them. CDR1 and CDR2 (germline): SGDLS, YYNGEE. The CDR3 runs 12 residues. The CDR3 loop reads CASSSEGGAAFF. The CDR3, as DNA: TGTGCCAGCAGTAGCGAGGGAGGGGCGGCTTTCTTT.